The following is a TCR beta chain sequence with its context. The data stem from a study of blood T cells in healthy people across ages. Investigators took around 11 milliliters of peripheral blood from every donor. A minimum of 7 million PBMCs was isolated per sample. For the second PCR, which ran for about 6 to 12 cycles, a sample-barcoded 5' primer and a J-beta primer mix were used. TCRdb redid the calling of the 5' RACE reads with MiXCR, one entry per CDR3 protein. The sample holds about 1.8 million distinct CDR3 sequences, roughly 50% seen once. The V gene lost 0 bases and the J gene lost 10 bases, with 16 bases spanning the gap. The germline V gene encodes CDR1 LGHNA and CDR2 YSLEER. The CDR3 has 15 amino acids.

The chain links TRBV4-3 to TRBJ2-1, with D perhaps matching TRBD2 (6 bases). Sequenced sample: blood. This TCR came from a woman aged 35 to 49 in good health. CDR3 amino acids: CASSQDALEGNEQFF. CDR3 nucleotide sequence: TGCGCCAGCAGCCAAGATGCTTTGGAGGGAAACGAGCAGTTCTTC.